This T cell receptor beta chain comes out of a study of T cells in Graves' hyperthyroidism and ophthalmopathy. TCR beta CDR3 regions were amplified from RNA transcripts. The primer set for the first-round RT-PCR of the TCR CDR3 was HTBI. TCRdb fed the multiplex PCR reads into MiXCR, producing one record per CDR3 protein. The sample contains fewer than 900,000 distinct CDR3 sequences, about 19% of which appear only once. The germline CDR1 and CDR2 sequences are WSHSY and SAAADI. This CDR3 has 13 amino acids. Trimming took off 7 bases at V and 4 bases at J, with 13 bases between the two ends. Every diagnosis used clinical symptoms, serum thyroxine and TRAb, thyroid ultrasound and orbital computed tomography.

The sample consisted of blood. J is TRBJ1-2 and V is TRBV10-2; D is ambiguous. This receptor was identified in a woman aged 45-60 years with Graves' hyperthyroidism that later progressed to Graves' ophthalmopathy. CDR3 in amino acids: CASTPSWSYGYTF. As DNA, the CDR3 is TGCGCCAGCACCCCATCTTGGAGCTATGGCTACACCTTC.